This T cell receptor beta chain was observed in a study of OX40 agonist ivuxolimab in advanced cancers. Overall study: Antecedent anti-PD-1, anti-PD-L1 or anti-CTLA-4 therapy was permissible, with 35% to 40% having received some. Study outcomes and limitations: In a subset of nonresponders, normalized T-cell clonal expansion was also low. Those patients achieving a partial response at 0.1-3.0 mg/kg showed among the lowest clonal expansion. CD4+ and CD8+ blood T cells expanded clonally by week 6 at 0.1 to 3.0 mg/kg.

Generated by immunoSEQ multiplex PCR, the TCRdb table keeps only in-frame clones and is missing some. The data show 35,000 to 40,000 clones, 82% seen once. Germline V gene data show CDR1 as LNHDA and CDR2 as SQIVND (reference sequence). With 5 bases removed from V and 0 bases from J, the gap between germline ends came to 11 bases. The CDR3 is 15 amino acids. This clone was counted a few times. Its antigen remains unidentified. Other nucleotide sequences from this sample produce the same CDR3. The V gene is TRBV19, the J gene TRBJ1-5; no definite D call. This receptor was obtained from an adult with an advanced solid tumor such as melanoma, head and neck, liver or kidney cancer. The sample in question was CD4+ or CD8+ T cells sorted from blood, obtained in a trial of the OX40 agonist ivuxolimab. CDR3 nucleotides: TGTGCCAGTAGTCCACAGCTTTATAGCAATCAGCCCCAGCATTTT. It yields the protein CASSPQLYSNQPQHF.